Sequencing of this T cell receptor (beta chain) was carried out in a study of control samples from healthy donors and cancer patients. Germline-derived CDR1 and CDR2 are SGHRS and YFSETQ. The CDR3 loop spans 16 amino acids. Trimming removed 5 bases from V and 4 bases from J; junction bases left unmatched: 6. Using immunoSEQ multiplex PCR, the repertoire was profiled, and TCRdb retains in-frame clones only, with some absent. The sample includes about 18,000 clones, under 90% of them seen just once. The TCR originated in a woman in her seventies with lung cancer. Sequenced material: PBMCs. The rearrangement joins TRBV5-1 to TRBJ2-2; 12 bases are a match to TRBD2. The CDR3 nucleotides are TGCGCCAGCAGTATAACTAGCGGGAGGCGCACCGGGGAGCTGTTTTTT. Protein sequence: CASSITSGRRTGELFF.